This T cell receptor (beta chain) originates from a study of CD8 T cells in Susac syndrome. For this clonotype: The antigen is not known.

The RNA input was roughly 0.5 to 1 ug, and it was reverse transcribed with random hexamers. TCRdb passed the immunoSEQ multiplex PCR reads through MiXCR, listing each CDR3 protein once. This table holds 92,000 or so distinct CDR3 sequences, 95% to 97% found once. Trimming pared 5 bases from V and 3 bases from J, leaving 10 bases between. The CDR3 covers 13 residues. From germline, CDR1 is LNHNV and CDR2 YYDKDF (reference sequence). Regarding the study as a whole: Peak Susac CD8+ clonal expansion was seen in TEMRA cells and active patients.

The T cells that were sequenced for TCR beta were CD8+ and CD4+ cells from blood. Negative isolation was applied to CD8+ and CD4+ T cells, and FACS enrichment was applied to TEMRA cells. The clonotype was recovered from a human donor with Susac syndrome. The chain has TRBV15 and TRBJ1-1, with no clear D. What was sequenced was CD8+ T cells from PBMCs. In DNA, the CDR3 is TGTGCCACCAGCGCAAGCCGGGACACTGAAGCTTTCTTT. It translates to CATSASRDTEAFF.